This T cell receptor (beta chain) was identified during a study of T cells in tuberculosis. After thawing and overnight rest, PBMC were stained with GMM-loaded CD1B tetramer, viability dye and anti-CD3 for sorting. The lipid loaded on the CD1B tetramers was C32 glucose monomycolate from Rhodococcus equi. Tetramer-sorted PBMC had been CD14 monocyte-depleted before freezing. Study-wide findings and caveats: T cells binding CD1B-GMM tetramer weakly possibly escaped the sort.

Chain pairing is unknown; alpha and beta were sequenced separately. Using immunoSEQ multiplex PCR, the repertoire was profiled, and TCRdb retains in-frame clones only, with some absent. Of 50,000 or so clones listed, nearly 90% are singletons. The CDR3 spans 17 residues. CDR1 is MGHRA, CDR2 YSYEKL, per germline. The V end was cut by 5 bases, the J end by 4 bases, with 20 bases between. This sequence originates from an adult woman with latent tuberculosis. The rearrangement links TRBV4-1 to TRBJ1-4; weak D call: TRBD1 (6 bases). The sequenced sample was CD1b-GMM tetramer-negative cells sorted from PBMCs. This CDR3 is CASSSHPSGGLNEKLFF. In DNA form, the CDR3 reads TGCGCCAGCAGCTCCCACCCTTCGGGGGGGCTTAATGAAAAACTGTTTTTT.